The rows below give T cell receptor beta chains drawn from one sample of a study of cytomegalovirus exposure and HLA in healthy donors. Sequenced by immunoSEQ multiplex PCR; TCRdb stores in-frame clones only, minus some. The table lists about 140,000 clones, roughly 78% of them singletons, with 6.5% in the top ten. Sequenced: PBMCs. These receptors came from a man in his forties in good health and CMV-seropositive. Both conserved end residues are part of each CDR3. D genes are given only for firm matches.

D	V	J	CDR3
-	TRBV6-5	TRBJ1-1	CASSLDSLNTEAFF
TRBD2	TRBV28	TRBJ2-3	CASSLEEGSGAWGPNTDTQYF
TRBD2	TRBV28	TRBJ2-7	CASSPLAGSQYEQYF
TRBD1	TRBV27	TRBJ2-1	CASRTGGVNNEQFF
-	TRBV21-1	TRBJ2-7	CASSKPTASRYEQYF
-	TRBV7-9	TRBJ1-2	CASNLVRVDLSGPYGYTF
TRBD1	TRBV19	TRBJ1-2	CASSIGTGGYYGYTF
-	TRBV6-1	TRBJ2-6	CASSVTGANVLTF
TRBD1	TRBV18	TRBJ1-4	CASRPGQGNEKLFF
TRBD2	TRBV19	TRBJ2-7	CASSRAGESYEQYF
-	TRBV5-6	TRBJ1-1	CASSLRVGFDMNTEAFF
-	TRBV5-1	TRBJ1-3	CASSAGPNSGNTIYF
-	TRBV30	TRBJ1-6	CACQGQEGSPLHF
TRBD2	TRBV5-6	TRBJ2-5	CASSRGTSVSQETQYF
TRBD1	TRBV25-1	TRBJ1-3	CASSDTGTGDGNTIYF
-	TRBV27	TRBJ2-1	CASSGGTTLGMVQFF
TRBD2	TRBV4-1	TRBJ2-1	CASSQVMGLAGENEQFF
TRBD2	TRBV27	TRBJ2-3	CASSLLADTDTQYF
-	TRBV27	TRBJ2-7	CASNRRTGYNEQYF
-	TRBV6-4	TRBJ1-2	CASSRREGDLYGYTF
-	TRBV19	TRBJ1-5	CASRVGRGGNQPQHF
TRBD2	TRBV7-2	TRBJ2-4	CASSFSPGQGLKNIQYF
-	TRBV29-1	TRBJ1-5	CSVEEAGDQPQHF
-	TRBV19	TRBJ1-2	CASSNQGSYTF
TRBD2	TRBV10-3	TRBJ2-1	CAIRSSGADNEQFF
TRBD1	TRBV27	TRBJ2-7	CASSHRGRRYEQYF
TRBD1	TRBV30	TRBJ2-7	CAWSSPGGPQGGSYEQYF
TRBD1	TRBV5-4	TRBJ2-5	CASRLRTGGIETQYF
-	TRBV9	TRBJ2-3	CASSVVSSADTQYF
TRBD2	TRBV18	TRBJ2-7	CASSPPVSGSYEQYF
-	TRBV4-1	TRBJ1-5	CASSHQGDQPQHF
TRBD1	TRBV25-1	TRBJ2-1	CASSAPGGIHNEQFF
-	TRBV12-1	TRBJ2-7	CASSSNLAGATTIEQYF
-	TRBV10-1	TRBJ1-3	CASSSGGNTIYF
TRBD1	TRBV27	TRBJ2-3	CASSSGDRGFRDTQYF
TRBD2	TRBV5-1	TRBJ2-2	CASSPGLAASGELFF
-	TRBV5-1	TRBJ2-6	CASSLGLSSGANVLTF
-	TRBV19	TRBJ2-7	CASSIGRDSYEQYF
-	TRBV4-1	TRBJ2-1	CASSSGTSRLESSYNEQFF
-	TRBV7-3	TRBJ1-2	CASSLDGGSYGYTF
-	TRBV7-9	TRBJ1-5	CASSLEDRSTQHF
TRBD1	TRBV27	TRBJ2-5	CASSPRQGRQETQYF
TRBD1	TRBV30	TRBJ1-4	CAIDRAVEKLFF
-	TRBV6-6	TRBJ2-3	CASSYFRQDTQYF
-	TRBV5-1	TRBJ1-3	CASSSATGSSGNTIYF
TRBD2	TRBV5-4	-	CASSTWTSGITYEQYF
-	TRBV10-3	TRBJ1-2	CAISDSLEGYTF
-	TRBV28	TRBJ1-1	CASTFGAGGNTEAFF
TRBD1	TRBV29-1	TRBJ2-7	CSVEPRQGASYEQYF
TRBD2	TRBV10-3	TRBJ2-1	CAISESLEGGDEQFF
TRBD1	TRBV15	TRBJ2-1	CATSRSGQASGIFF
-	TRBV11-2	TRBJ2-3	CASSLDGLAGTQYF
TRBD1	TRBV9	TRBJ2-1	CASSAGTGGHEQFF
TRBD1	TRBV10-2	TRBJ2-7	CASSDYDRGAYEQYF
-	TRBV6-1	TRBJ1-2	CASSAAGTNYGYTF
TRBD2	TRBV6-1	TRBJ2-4	CASSEAPAGGSRNIQYF
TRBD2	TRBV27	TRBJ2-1	CASSLSAGVYNEQFF
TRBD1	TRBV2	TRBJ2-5	CASSEAGTGKETQYF